This TCR beta chain was retrieved from a study of Ad26.COV2.S vaccination and SARS-CoV-2 variants. Assay: immunoSEQ multiplex PCR; the TCRdb copy retains only in-frame clones and omits some. The repertoire holds around 370,000 clones, with 90% to 95% as singletons. Whole-study results and caveats: Comparability of non-spike TCR breadth was observed across vaccine and placebo recipients. After vaccination, substantial breadth of spike-specific CD8+ and CD4+ responses was reported. It is possible that the TCR breadth and depth analyses underestimated the total T cell responses. Relative to placebo recipients, vaccine recipients exhibited elevated spike-specific TCR breadth.

Turning to this clone: The antigen remains unidentified.

V lost 3 bases and J lost 4, with 16 bases in between. CDR3 length equals 16 residues. Germline loops: CDR1 SGHRS, CDR2 YFSETQ. The sequence derives from a human donor who had recovered from COVID-19. The chain carries TRBV5-1 and TRBJ2-2, with D tentatively TRBD1 (6 bases). The sample here was peripheral blood, taken after recovery from COVID-19. CDR3 amino acids: CASSSTSQGSTGELFF. CDR3 DNA sequence: TGCGCCAGCAGCTCGACCTCCCAGGGGAGCACCGGGGAGCTGTTTTTT.